The next 14 T cell receptor beta chains were all read from a single sample in a study of cytomegalovirus exposure and HLA in healthy donors. PCR used 60 Vbeta primers and 13 Jbeta primers. Profiling relied on immunoSEQ multiplex PCR, and the TCRdb table lists in-frame clones only, not all of them. The sample lists over 200,000 clones; 75% to 90% were seen once. The sequencing input was PBMCs. All receptors come from a woman between 18 and 29 years old in good health and CMV-seronegative.

The chain combines TRBV10-2 with TRBJ1-1, with a possible D match to TRBD1 (5 bases). V was cut by 5 bases and J by 6 bases, with 13 bases left in between. CDR1 is WSHSY, CDR2 SAAADI, per germline. CDR3 length: 13 residues. CDR3 region: CASSTQGQAEAFF. The DNA of the CDR3 is TGCGCCAGCAGTACCCAGGGTCAGGCTGAAGCTTTCTTT.

The chain employs TRBV28 and TRBJ1-2; 9 bases map to TRBD1. The V gene end was trimmed by 3 bases and the J gene end by 4 bases; junction bases not matched to a gene: 9. Germline CDR1 MDHEN, CDR2 SYDVKM. The length of the CDR3 is 16 residues. Here the CDR3 DNA reads TGTGCCAGCAGTTTTGGGGGGACAGGGTTCTCCTATGGCTACACCTTC. As protein: CASSFGGTGFSYGYTF.

A remark on this clone: Its ends do not fully match the called genes, so a read error is possible. V gene TRBV7-9 combines with J gene TRBJ2-1; 13 bases are a match to TRBD2. There are 17 residues in the CDR3. Germline V gives CDR1 SEHNR, CDR2 FQNEAQ (reference sequence). This chain's CDR3 is CSSSGGLAGKMGGEQFF. CDR3 bases: TGTTCCAGCAGCGGGGGACTAGCGGGAAAGATGGGCGGTGAGCAGTTCTTC.

The V gene is TRBV27, the J gene TRBJ2-7, with D possibly matching TRBD2 (5 bases). This CDR3 is built from 11 residues. Deletions cut 6 bases from V and 10 bases from J, with 13 bases between. The germline gives CDR1 MNHEY, CDR2 SMNVEV (reference sequence). CDR3 sequence (DNA): TGTGCCAGCAGCGCCCCGGGGAGACAGTACTTC. Translation gives CASSAPGRQYF.

V is TRBV5-3 and J is TRBJ2-1; 11 bases fit TRBD2. TRBV5-3 is annotated as an ORF whose role is uncertain. This CDR3 comprises 17 residues. V dropped 4 bases and J dropped 4; count of bases not matched to a gene: 10. The CDR3 spells CARSPGTSGGWYNEQFF. CDR3 coding DNA: TGTGCCAGAAGCCCCGGGACTAGCGGAGGTTGGTACAATGAGCAGTTCTTC.

This sequence joins TRBV9 and TRBJ1-6; the D gene is possibly TRBD1 (6 bases). The CDR3 extends over 14 amino acids. Between the trimmed V and J ends, which lost 0 bases and 12 bases, there was a span of 13 bases. Germline V gives CDR1 SGDLS, CDR2 YYNGEE. Written as DNA, the CDR3 is TGTGCCAGCAGCGTAGATTCAGGGGACGGACCCCTCCACTTT. It is translated as CASSVDSGDGPLHF.

CDR3 DNA sequence: TGTGCCACCAGCAGAGATGGGGGACTAGCGGACTACGAGCAGTACTTC. It codes for CATSRDGGLADYEQYF. This rearrangement joins TRBV15 to TRBJ2-7; 11 bases fit TRBD2. Germline values: CDR1 LNHNV, CDR2 YYDKDF (reference sequence). This CDR3 has 16 residues. V gave up 0 bases and J gave up 3 bases; unmatched junction bases: 4. The entire variable domain, with the rest obtained from reference TRBV15 and TRBJ2-7, is as follows: DAMVIQNPRYQVTQFGKPVTLSCSQTLNHNVMYWYQQKSSQAPKLLFHYYDKDFNNEADTPDNFQSRRPNTSFCFLDIRSPGLGDTAMYLCATSRDGGLADYEQYFGPGTRLTVT.

The genes are TRBV7-2 and TRBJ1-1, with no clear D. Germline values: CDR1 SGHTA, CDR2 FQGNSA. Trimming removed 2 bases at V and 6 bases at J, with 16 bases between. The CDR3 has 15 amino acids. The chain's CDR3 is CASSLTRGRVAEAFF. The CDR3 DNA follows: TGTGCCAGCAGCTTAACGCGGGGTAGGGTAGCTGAAGCTTTCTTT. Using reference TRBV7-2 and TRBJ1-1 for the parts outside the CDR3, the full variable domain is GAGVSQSPSNKVTEKGKDVELRCDPISGHTALYWYRQSLGQGLEFLIYFQGNSAPDKSGLPSDRFSAERTGGSVSTLTIQRTQQEDSAVYLCASSLTRGRVAEAFFGQGTRLTVV.

The chain recombines TRBV9 with TRBJ2-1; TRBD2 might be the D (7 bases). Germline V gene data show CDR1 as SGDLS and CDR2 as YYNGEE. The CDR3 runs to 15 residues. Trimming shortened V by 0 bases and J by 3 bases, and 10 bases separated the two germline ends. CDR3 nucleotide sequence: TGTGCCAGCAGCGTAGGCGGGGGCCACTACAATGAGCAGTTCTTC. Translation gives CASSVGGGHYNEQFF. Full variable domain (rest looked up from reference TRBV9 and TRBJ2-1): DSGVTQTPKHLITATGQRVTLRCSPRSGDLSVYWYQQSLDQGLQFLIQYYNGEERAKGNILERFSAQQFPDLHSELNLSSLELGDSALYFCASSVGGGHYNEQFFGPGTRLTVL.

This clone was counted a few times. This chain joins TRBV30 and TRBJ1-5, with D possibly TRBD1 on 5 matching bases. V was pared by 1 base and J by 1 base, with 11 bases between. The CDR3 contains 15 residues. Germline V CDR1 and CDR2: GTSNPN, SVGIG (reference sequence). The CDR3 sequence is CAWSGRGGSNQPQHF. The CDR3 coding sequence is TGTGCCTGGAGTGGTAGGGGTGGGAGCAATCAGCCCCAGCATTTT.

The chain recombines TRBV5-1 with TRBJ2-1; 8 nucleotides align to TRBD2. Germline V gene sequence: CDR1 SGHRS, CDR2 YFSETQ. After removal of 0 bases from V and 9 bases from J, the junction contained 11 bases not matched to a gene. CDR3 length: 16 residues. The chain's CDR3 is CASSLEAGVIRSEQFF. Here the CDR3 DNA reads TGCGCCAGCAGCTTGGAAGCGGGGGTGATTCGAAGTGAGCAGTTCTTC. Based on the CDR3 plus reference TRBV5-1 and TRBJ2-1, the full variable domain is KAGVTQTPRYLIKTRGQQVTLSCSPISGHRSVSWYQQTPGQGLQFLFEYFSETQRNKGNFPGRFSGRQFSNSRSEMNVSTLELGDSALYLCASSLEAGVIRSEQFFGPGTRLTVL.

CDR3 amino acids: CASSFGGFTGELFF. In DNA, the CDR3 is TGTGCCAGCAGCTTCGGGGGATTCACCGGGGAGCTGTTTTTT. The chain links TRBV5-5 to TRBJ2-2; weak D call: TRBD2 (6 bases). Germline CDR1 SGHKS, CDR2 YYEKEE (reference sequence). CDR3 length: 14 residues. The ends were cut back, 2 bases at V and 4 bases at J, with 9 bases in the middle.

The chain employs TRBV9 and TRBJ2-3, with TRBD2 matching over 7 bases. The CDR3 runs to 19 residues. V trimming: 0 bases; J trimming: 2 bases; junction bases outside the gene matches: 15. CDR1 SGDLS and CDR2 YYNGEE come from the germline V gene. This CDR3 reads CASSVEWTSGGYDTDTQYF. CDR3 sequence (DNA): TGTGCCAGCAGCGTAGAATGGACTAGTGGTGGTTATGACACAGATACGCAGTATTTT. Filled out from reference TRBV9 and TRBJ2-3, the complete variable domain reads DSGVTQTPKHLITATGQRVTLRCSPRSGDLSVYWYQQSLDQGLQFLIQYYNGEERAKGNILERFSAQQFPDLHSELNLSSLELGDSALYFCASSVEWTSGGYDTDTQYFGPGTRLTVL.

The chain joins TRBV7-8 to TRBJ2-3; TRBD2 aligns across 8 bases. Germline-derived CDR1 and CDR2 are SGHVS and FQNEAQ. J lost 5 bases, V lost 4 bases, and 17 bases had no gene match. This CDR3 has 18 amino acids. This chain's CDR3 is CASSSYPIAVAGRDTQYF. In DNA form, the CDR3 reads TGTGCCAGCAGCTCCTATCCCATCGCGGTAGCGGGGAGAGATACGCAGTATTTT.